This TCR beta chain came from a study of T cell repertoires in cytomegalovirus infection. Study-level information: Indications came from public TCR beta signatures; they pointed to CMV infection and to a matching HLA type.

This clonotype counts as medium-sized. The antigen remains unidentified. Via MiXCR, TCRdb re-called the reads, giving one row per CDR3 protein. The table includes more than 55,000 distinct CDR3 sequences, 20% detected once. This CDR3 contains 13 residues. Trimming removed 8 bases from V and 0 bases from J, with 10 bases in between. Germline V gives CDR1 MNHNS, CDR2 SASEGT. The chain has TRBV6-1 and TRBJ1-1, with D unclear. The clonotype comes from a human donor in good health (CMV status not recorded). Some clones in this sample may be carry-over from other donors' samples. The input for sequencing was CD8+ T cells from cultured PBMCs, taken from culture after CMV antigen stimulation. Written as DNA, the CDR3 is TGTGCCAGCGATGAGGGTATGAACACTGAAGCTTTCTTT. Encoded protein: CASDEGMNTEAFF.